The entry that follows covers one T cell receptor beta chain sequence. Its antigen is currently unknown. The data derive from a study of regulatory T cells in long-lasting Graves disease. To make TCR beta libraries, researchers used iRepertoire HTBI primers and Arm-PCR of CDR3 regions. Using its own MiXCR run on the multiplex PCR reads, TCRdb lists one record per CDR3 protein. The repertoire holds under 800,000 distinct CDR3 sequences, with roughly 16% as singletons. Time point described: newly diagnosed GD, antithyroid drugs for less than 3 months. Making the TCR library involved RNA that had been extracted from PBMCs. The germline V gene has CDR1 MGHRA and CDR2 YSYEKL. This CDR3 has 15 amino acids. The germline V and J ends were trimmed by 4 bases and 6 bases, with 15 bases remaining between them. Findings of the study overall: It is possible that accuracy was reduced by the small size of the sample.

The same data also went into a second study, on T cells in Graves' hyperthyroidism and ophthalmopathy.

Sample: peripheral blood mononuclear cells (PBMCs), taken at new diagnosis, from a patient treated with antithyroid drugs. The chain recombines TRBV4-1 with TRBJ1-4; tentatively, D is TRBD1 (5 bases). The sequence derives from a woman in her 30s with Graves disease. This CDR3 reads CASSRGEGRDEKLFF. The CDR3 DNA is TGCGCCAGCAGCCGGGGGGAGGGCAGGGATGAAAAACTGTTTTTT.